The rows below give T cell receptor beta chains drawn from one sample of a study of human T cells and chemical hapten exposure. TCRdb reprocessed the RACE reads via MiXCR and lists one record per CDR3 protein. Found here are over 30,000 distinct CDR3 sequences, less than 9% of them singletons; the top ten hold over 1%. Material: whole blood, obtained in connection with sensitization to the hapten diphenylcyclopropenone (DPC). The receptors here all came from a woman aged 45-65 years with alopecia areata. Some clones in this sample may be carry-over from other donors' samples. Both conserved end residues are part of each CDR3. D genes are given only for firm matches. Size values are once, few and many counts, or a class for expanded clones, and some rows have none.

D: TRBD2; V: TRBV12-3/TRBV12-4; J: TRBJ2-3; size: NA; CDR3: CASSLAGTSGFSTDTQYF; DNA: TGTGCCAGCAGTTTAGCCGGGACTAGCGGGTTTAGCACAGATACGCAGTATTTT
D: TRBD2; V: TRBV7-2; J: TRBJ2-7; size: many; CDR3: CASSPLAGGGEQYF; DNA: TGTGCCAGCAGCCCCCTAGCGGGAGGGGGCGAGCAGTACTTC
D: NA; V: TRBV5-1; J: TRBJ2-6; size: NA; CDR3: CASSSNSGANVLTF; DNA: TGCGCCAGCAGCTCCAACTCTGGGGCCAACGTCCTGACTTTC
D: TRBD1; V: TRBV5-1; J: TRBJ1-5; size: few; CDR3: CASSRTGEEVVQHF; DNA: TGCGCCAGCAGCAGGACAGGGGAAGAGGTGGTACAGCATTTT
D: NA; V: TRBV6-6; J: TRBJ2-2; size: many; CDR3: CASSYGAGARDTGELFF; DNA: TGTGCCAGCAGTTACGGGGCGGGGGCTCGGGACACCGGGGAGCTGTTTTTT
D: NA; V: TRBV11-2; J: TRBJ2-2; size: NA; CDR3: CASSRSLRNTGELFF; DNA: TGTGCCAGCAGCCGTTCGCTAAGGAACACCGGGGAGCTGTTTTTT
D: TRBD2; V: TRBV7-3; J: TRBJ2-7; size: few; CDR3: CASSPTSSYEQYF; DNA: TGTGCCAGCAGCCCGACTAGCAGCTACGAGCAGTACTTC
D: TRBD1; V: TRBV19; J: TRBJ1-2; size: many; CDR3: CATGTGATLEGYTF; DNA: TGTGCCACCGGGACAGGGGCGACTCTGGAGGGCTACACCTTC
D: NA; V: TRBV7-2; J: TRBJ2-3; size: many; CDR3: CASSWTVPDTQYF; DNA: TGTGCCAGCAGCTGGACCGTCCCAGATACGCAGTATTTT
D: NA; V: TRBV7-2; J: TRBJ2-7; size: many; CDR3: CASSLTGREQYF; DNA: TGTGCCAGCAGCCTCACAGGGCGCGAGCAGTACTTC
D: NA; V: TRBV28; J: TRBJ1-2; size: few; CDR3: CASSTPSQADYGYTF; DNA: TGTGCCAGCAGTACGCCTTCTCAAGCTGACTATGGCTACACCTTC
D: TRBD2; V: TRBV7-6; J: TRBJ2-7; size: many; CDR3: CASSLGASGASYEQYF; DNA: TGTGCCAGCAGCTTAGGGGCTAGCGGAGCCTCCTACGAGCAGTACTTC
D: NA; V: TRBV6-5; J: TRBJ2-2; size: many; CDR3: CASSYGAAQNTGELFF; DNA: TGTGCCAGCAGTTACGGGGCAGCCCAGAACACCGGGGAGCTGTTTTTT
D: NA; V: TRBV5-1; J: TRBJ2-7; size: many; CDR3: CASSHSGAGENEQYF; DNA: TGCGCCAGCAGCCACTCGGGGGCCGGGGAGAACGAGCAGTACTTC
D: NA; V: TRBV30; J: TRBJ2-4; size: many; CDR3: CAWARGAKNIQYF; DNA: TGTGCCTGGGCTCGGGGGGCCAAAAACATTCAGTACTTC
D: TRBD1; V: TRBV20-1; J: TRBJ2-5; size: many; CDR3: CSAMGQGVSETQYF; DNA: TGCAGTGCTATGGGCCAGGGGGTATCGGAGACCCAGTACTTC
D: TRBD1; V: TRBV3-1; J: TRBJ1-5; size: many; CDR3: CASSRGQGNQPQHF; DNA: TGTGCCAGCAGCCGTGGACAGGGGAATCAGCCCCAGCATTTT
D: TRBD1; V: TRBV9; J: TRBJ2-7; size: many; CDR3: CASSGGQGNYEQYF; DNA: TGTGCCAGCAGCGGGGGACAGGGCAACTACGAGCAGTACTTC
D: TRBD1; V: TRBV12-3/TRBV12-4; J: TRBJ1-2; size: many; CDR3: CASSLSKKGANYGYTF; DNA: TGTGCCAGCAGTTTAAGTAAAAAGGGGGCCAACTATGGCTACACCTTC
D: NA; V: TRBV10-3; J: TRBJ2-7; size: few; CDR3: CAIGARYEQYF; DNA: TGTGCCATCGGTGCAAGGTACGAGCAGTACTTC
D: NA; V: TRBV12-3/TRBV12-4; J: TRBJ2-2; size: many; CDR3: CASESHGLGSGELFF; DNA: TGTGCCAGCGAGAGTCATGGTTTAGGCTCCGGGGAGCTGTTTTTT
D: NA; V: TRBV4-1; J: TRBJ2-1; size: many; CDR3: CASSQDGSGNNEQFF; DNA: TGCGCCAGCAGCCAAGATGGGTCAGGGAACAATGAGCAGTTCTTC
D: NA; V: TRBV6-2/TRBV6-3; J: TRBJ1-5; size: few; CDR3: CASSTGGRQPQHF; DNA: TGTGCCAGCAGCACGGGGGGGAGGCAGCCCCAGCATTTT
D: NA; V: TRBV21-1; J: TRBJ2-7; size: many; CDR3: CASSKAPARGEGYEQYF; DNA: TGTGCCAGCAGCAAAGCCCCGGCCCGAGGCGAGGGATACGAGCAGTACTTC
D: TRBD1; V: TRBV5-1; J: TRBJ2-5; size: many; CDR3: CASSTGDFQETQYF; DNA: TGCGCCAGCAGCACAGGGGATTTCCAAGAGACCCAGTACTTC
D: NA; V: TRBV28; J: TRBJ1-2; size: once; CDR3: CASSTQRANYGYTF; DNA: TGTGCCAGCAGTACTCAGAGAGCTAACTATGGCTACACCTTC
D: TRBD1; V: TRBV29-1; J: TRBJ1-1; size: NA; CDR3: CSATKGAGGTEAFF; DNA: TGCAGCGCGACAAAGGGGGCCGGAGGCACTGAAGCTTTCTTT
D: NA; V: TRBV28; J: TRBJ2-1; size: many; CDR3: CASSLGGAPDEFF; DNA: TGTGCCAGCAGTTTAGGGGGCGCACCCGACGAGTTCTTC
D: NA; V: TRBV7-3; J: TRBJ2-1; size: many; CDR3: CASSLSEGAYNEQFF; DNA: TGTGCCAGCAGCTTATCCGAGGGTGCCTACAATGAGCAGTTCTTC